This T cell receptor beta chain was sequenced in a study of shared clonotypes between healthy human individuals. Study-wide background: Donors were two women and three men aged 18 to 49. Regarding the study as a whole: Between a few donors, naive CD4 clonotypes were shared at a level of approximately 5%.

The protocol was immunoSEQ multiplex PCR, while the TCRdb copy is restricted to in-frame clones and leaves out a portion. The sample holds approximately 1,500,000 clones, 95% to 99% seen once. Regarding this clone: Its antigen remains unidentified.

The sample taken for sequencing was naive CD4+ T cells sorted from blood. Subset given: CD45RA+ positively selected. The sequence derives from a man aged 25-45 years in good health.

The DNA for the CDR3 is TGTGCCAGCAGTCCCTCCGGGGGCGAGCAGTACTTC. This translates into CASSPSGGEQYF. J is TRBJ2-7 and V is TRBV6-6; D may be TRBD2 (6 bases). The germline V gene has CDR1 MNHNY and CDR2 SVGAGI (reference sequence). V shed 5 bases and J shed 6 bases, with 11 bases lying between them. The CDR3 consists of 12 residues.